The next 4 T cell receptor beta chains were all read from a single sample in a study of T-cell reconstitution after alpha-beta-depleted transplantation in children (dated by TCRdb to between 2015 and 2016). Read against the paper, the sample's treatment or condition label means: allogeneic hematopoietic cell transplantation with graft depleted of TCRalphabeta T cells and CD19 B cells. Preparation of the library involved PCR. The sequencing machine was an Illumina HiSeq 2500. To normalize quantification of the TCRbeta repertoire, the TCR libraries were built with molecular barcoding that relied on unique molecular identifiers. TCRdb ran its own pipeline on the public reads, namely fastp trimming at Q25 and MiXCR clone calling, and kept in-frame beta chains. Rows are combined by CDR3 protein, so each entry shows the most common genes and DNA. The sample table lists around 190,000 distinct CDR3 sequences, around 7% of them with a count of one. The top ten clonotypes cover roughly 6% of the sample.

The sample was PBMCs, taken before TCRalphabeta/CD19-depleted stem cell transplant. Receptors originate from a boy between 2 and 10 years old with acute lymphoblastic leukemia, due to receive a stem cell transplant.

This clonotype was seen only a few times. This chain connects TRBV28 to TRBJ2-2, with D unclear. Trimming removed 1 base from V and 2 bases from J, with 11 bases in between. The CDR3 is 16 residues long. Germline-derived CDR1 and CDR2 are MDHEN and SYDVKM. The CDR3 DNA is TGTGCCAGCAGTTTATTGCAGAGACCTAACACCGGGGAGCTGTTTTTT. Its protein is CASSLLQRPNTGELFF.

This clonotype showed up many times. The chain has TRBV7-9 and TRBJ1-2; D not resolved. CDR1 is SEHNR and CDR2 is FQNEAQ in the germline V gene (reference sequence). This CDR3 is built from 15 residues. Trimming removed 1 base at V and 4 bases at J, with 13 bases between. The CDR3 DNA sequence: TGTGCCAGCAGCTTAGATTTGGTCTCGACCTATGGCTACACCTTC. Protein: CASSLDLVSTYGYTF.

This clonotype was observed many times. The DNA of the CDR3 is TGTGCCAGCAGCTTAGGTTCGGGTGGAGGCAATCAGCCCCAGCATTTT. Translating it yields CASSLGSGGGNQPQHF. The chain carries TRBV7-9 and TRBJ1-5; D uncertain. Germline V CDR1 and CDR2: SEHNR, FQNEAQ (reference sequence). The germline V and J ends were trimmed by 1 base and 2 bases, with 12 bases remaining between them. The CDR3 consists of 16 residues. Full variable domain (missing parts from reference TRBV7-9 and TRBJ1-5): DTGVSQNPRHKITKRGQNVTFRCDPISEHNRLYWYRQTLGQGPEFLTYFQNEAQLEKSRLLSDRFSAERPKGSFSTLEIQRTEQGDSAMYLCASSLGSGGGNQPQHFGDGTRLSIL.

Only one count was recorded for this clonotype. A much bigger clone sits one base away, suggesting this may be a read error. The chain employs TRBV28 and TRBJ2-7; D ambiguous. Per germline, CDR1 MDHEN and CDR2 SYDVKM. This CDR3 has 13 residues. CDR3 in DNA: TGTGCCAGCAGCTCTAGGAGAGTTGCCGAGCGGTACTTC. Its protein is CASSSRRVAERYF.